Detailed here is one T cell receptor beta chain. Its antigen remains unknown. The junction departs from the called germline gene at one end, perhaps through a read error. These data originate in a study of T-cell memory formation after mild COVID-19. Findings and limits, study-wide: Clones that shrank (day 15 to 85) were balanced CD4/CD8, whereas later expanders leaned CD4+. The study detected some responding clones in pre-infection memory, suggesting cross-reactive memory joined.

The V gene's germline CDR1 is SQVTM and CDR2 ANQGSEA. There are 15 residues in the CDR3. Constant-segment-primed 5'RACE gave TCR alpha and TCR beta cDNA libraries with sample barcodes and UMIs. TCRdb fed the 5' RACE reads into MiXCR, producing one record per CDR3 protein. The sample consists of 400,000 to 450,000 distinct CDR3 sequences, approximately 18% of them appearing once. The rearrangement joins TRBV29-1 to TRBJ2-5; 7 bases are shared with TRBD1. This clonotype originated in a man between 18 and 29 years old who had mild COVID-19 (a few samples of this study predate the infection). Cell type and time point are not known. Sequences were obtained from PBMCs or a T cell subset sorted from them (not recorded which). CDR3 sequence reads: CSVEGGTELQETEYF. The CDR3 region has the DNA TGCAGCGTTGAAGGGGGGACAGAACTCCAAGAGACCGAGTACTTC. Full variable domain (rest looked up from reference TRBV29-1 and TRBJ2-5): SAVISQKPSRDICQRGTSLTIQCQVDSQVTMMFWYRQQPGQSLTLIATANQGSEATYESGFVIDKFPISRPNLTFSTLTVSNMSPEDSSIYLCSVEGGTELQETEYFGPGTRLLVL.